The clone carrying this T cell receptor beta chain was counted a single time. Its antigen is still unknown. The data derive from a study of cytomegalovirus exposure and HLA in healthy donors. Study results and caveats: An observed cluster of highly shared sequence variants was recorded as a likely sequencing artifact. Presence/absence results assume similar sequencing depth per donor, which may not hold.

This PCR relied on a set of 60 Vbeta primers and 13 Jbeta primers. Produced via immunoSEQ multiplex PCR; TCRdb's table is partial and in-frame only. The sample yields fewer than 150,000 clones, about 74% seen once. Sequencing used PBMCs. This TCR was recovered from a woman aged 45-59 years in good health and CMV-seronegative.

Here the CDR3 reads CASSGGQTNYGYTF. The CDR3 nucleotides are TGTGCCAGCAGTGGAGGACAGACAAACTATGGCTACACCTTC. The chain couples TRBV25-1 to TRBJ1-2, with a tentative D call TRBD1 (6 bases). Germline lookup yields CDR1 MGHDK and CDR2 SYGVNS. The V gene lost 4 bases and the J gene lost 2 bases, with 11 bases spanning the gap. The CDR3 loop spans 14 amino acids.